The text below deals with one T cell receptor beta chain. The CDR3 is made up of 15 amino acids. Germline-derived CDR1 and CDR2 are SEHNR and FQNEAQ (reference sequence). V lost 7 bases and J lost 4, with 19 bases in between. The table came from immunoSEQ multiplex PCR; TCRdb's copy has only in-frame clones and leaves some out. Of 50,000 to 70,000 clones in the sample, about 80% are singletons; the top ten hold approximately 14%. These data are taken from a study of glioma-infiltrating T cells after dendritic cell vaccination. Noted time point: after dendritic cell vaccination, including at tumor progression/relapse.

The receptor's source is a human donor with glioblastoma. The input for sequencing was blood, taken after dendritic cell vaccination. The chain has TRBV7-9 and TRBJ1-2; maybe TRBD1 (6 bases). The CDR3: CASIASVGQSYGYTF. The CDR3 DNA sequence: TGTGCCAGCATCGCAAGCGTTGGACAGAGCTATGGCTACACCTTC.